Listed below are T cell receptor beta chains from one sample, sequenced in a study of T cells in tumors after PD-1 blockade. Profiling relied on immunoSEQ multiplex PCR, and the TCRdb table lists in-frame clones only, not all of them. The sample yields roughly 50,000 clones, 75% to 85% seen once. The material was PBMCs, obtained before anti-PD-1 treatment. These receptor sequences come from a human donor with basal cell carcinoma. Both conserved end residues are part of each CDR3. A D gene is named only where the DNA matches it firmly. Clone size is shown for a subset of rows, as once, few, many or a class of expanded clone.

D gene | J gene | clone size | V gene | CDR3 DNA | CDR3 protein
TRBD1 | TRBJ2-3 | - | TRBV11-3 | TGTGCCAGCAGCTTCAGGGCAGGGGGCCGGGATACGCAGTATTTT | CASSFRAGGRDTQYF
- | TRBJ2-7 | - | TRBV28 | TGTGCCAGCAGTACTAGCTACGAGCAGTACTTC | CASSTSYEQYF
TRBD2 | TRBJ2-7 | - | TRBV6-5 | TGTGCCAGCAGTTACTCTTTAGCGGGGGGGTACGAGCAGTACTTC | CASSYSLAGGYEQYF
TRBD1 | TRBJ1-1 | - | TRBV7-9 | TGTGCCAGCAGCTTAAACCCAGGCAGGGGGCATACTGAAGCTTTCTTT | CASSLNPGRGHTEAFF
TRBD1 | TRBJ1-2 | - | TRBV6-1 | TGTGCCAGCAGTGACAGACAGGGAAGGGGCTACACCTTC | CASSDRQGRGYTF
TRBD2 | TRBJ2-7 | - | TRBV7-2 | TGTGCCAGCAGCCCTAGTGTAGCGGGGGGGCCTAGGTACGAGCAGTACTTC | CASSPSVAGGPRYEQYF
TRBD2 | TRBJ2-7 | - | TRBV9 | TGTGCCAGCAGCGTAGCAGCGGGGGACTATCTCTCCTACGAGCAGTACTTC | CASSVAAGDYLSYEQYF
- | TRBJ1-1 | - | TRBV2 | TGTGCCAGCTGCAGAAGACAAGAAGCTTTCTTT | CASCRRQEAFF
TRBD2 | TRBJ2-1 | - | TRBV4-1 | TGCGCCAGCAGCCCACCCGGGGGGGGGAGGCGATACAATGAGCAGTTCTTC | CASSPPGGGRRYNEQFF
- | TRBJ1-5 | - | TRBV5-3 | TGTGCCAGAAGCTTGGCCGGACAGACGAATCAGCCCCAGCATTTT | CARSLAGQTNQPQHF
TRBD2 | TRBJ2-1 | - | TRBV10-3 | TGTGCCATCAGTGAGTCGGGACTAGCGGGATCCAATGAGCAGTTCTTC | CAISESGLAGSNEQFF
TRBD1 | TRBJ1-1 | - | TRBV7-9 | TGTGCCAGCAGCCCCCCGCAGGGGGAGGGGGACACTGAAGCTTTCTTT | CASSPPQGEGDTEAFF
- | TRBJ2-1 | once | TRBV9 | TGTGCCAGCAGCGTAGGCCAGATTCTCGACAGCTCCTACAATGAGCAGTTCTTC | CASSVGQILDSSYNEQFF
- | TRBJ2-5 | - | TRBV7-2 | TGTGCCAGCAGCTTGGGTAACGGTGCTCAAGAGACCCAGTACTTC | CASSLGNGAQETQYF
TRBD1 | TRBJ2-4 | - | TRBV3-1/TRBV3-2 | TGTGCCAGCAGCCAAGATCGGCAGGGGGCCCAGTACTTC | CASSQDRQGAQYF
TRBD2 | TRBJ2-3 | - | TRBV4-2 | TGTGCCAGCAGCCAAGGGGGGGCTAGCGGGAACACAGATACGCAGTATTTT | CASSQGGASGNTDTQYF
- | TRBJ2-3 | - | TRBV3-1/TRBV3-2 | TGTGCCAGCGGGGCGGGCACAGATACGCAGTATTTT | CASGAGTDTQYF
- | TRBJ2-3 | - | TRBV7-3 | TGTGCCAGCACCGAGGGCGGGGGCGACACAGATACGCAGTATTTT | CASTEGGGDTDTQYF
- | TRBJ2-5 | - | TRBV5-5 | TGTGCCAGCAGCCCGTTCCAAGAGACCCAGTACTTC | CASSPFQETQYF
TRBD2 | TRBJ2-3 | - | TRBV2 | TGTGCCAGCAGTGAAGCTAGCCGGGGGGCAGATACGCAGTATTTT | CASSEASRGADTQYF
- | TRBJ2-6 | - | TRBV11-3 | TGTGCCAGCAGCATTAGAAAAGGGGAATCTGGGGCCAACGTCCTGACTTTC | CASSIRKGESGANVLTF
- | TRBJ2-2 | - | TRBV9 | TGTGCCAGCAGCGTAGAGTACACCGGGGAGCTGTTTTTT | CASSVEYTGELFF
TRBD1 | TRBJ1-2 | - | TRBV7-8 | TGTGCCAGCAGCTTAGCCCCGGGACAGGACTATGGCTACACCTTC | CASSLAPGQDYGYTF
- | TRBJ2-2 | - | TRBV5-1 | TGCGCCAGCAGCTTGGAGTCAGCGAACACCGGGGAGCTGTTTTTT | CASSLESANTGELFF
- | TRBJ2-7 | - | TRBV9 | TGTGCCAGCAGCGTACAGCCCTCATACGAGCAGTACTTC | CASSVQPSYEQYF
TRBD1 | TRBJ1-6 | - | TRBV5-1 | TGCGCCAGCAGCTTGGGAGGGAGACAGGGGAATTCACCCCTCCACTTT | CASSLGGRQGNSPLHF
- | TRBJ2-3 | - | TRBV7-8 | TGTGCCAGCAGCTTAGCTCGCCCGGGAGCCCCAGATACGCAGTATTTT | CASSLARPGAPDTQYF
- | TRBJ1-6 | - | TRBV5-1 | TGCGCCAGCAGCTTGGGCGGGACGGAACAAAGTCGCACCTATAATTCACCCCTCCACTTT | CASSLGGTEQSRTYNSPLHF
- | TRBJ2-3 | - | TRBV2 | TGTGCCAGCAGTGAAATGCGGAGCACAGATACGCAGTATTTT | CASSEMRSTDTQYF
- | TRBJ2-3 | - | TRBV6-5 | TGTGCCACCTCGGACAGAAGCACAGATACGCAGTATTTT | CATSDRSTDTQYF
TRBD1 | TRBJ1-2 | - | TRBV5-5 | TGTGCCAGCAGCACAACCTGGGGACAGTTTAACTATGGCTACACCTTC | CASSTTWGQFNYGYTF
- | TRBJ2-7 | - | TRBV4-1 | TGCGCCAGCAGCCAAGACCGGGCAGGAGATTCCTACGAGCAGTACTTC | CASSQDRAGDSYEQYF
- | TRBJ2-1 | - | TRBV5-1 | TGCGCCAGCAGCCCCGGCGTTAGAGGTAATGAGCAGTTCTTC | CASSPGVRGNEQFF
TRBD2 | TRBJ2-5 | once | TRBV2 | TGTGCCAGCAGTGAAGCCCATTTAGCGGGGACGTCCCAAGAGACCCAGTACTTC | CASSEAHLAGTSQETQYF
- | TRBJ2-7 | - | TRBV6-5 | TGTGCCAGCAGCTCGACAGGGAGGGACGAGCAGTACTTC | CASSSTGRDEQYF
- | TRBJ1-1 | - | TRBV5-5 | TGTGCCAGCAGCCGAGTCACAGGGAGGGCCACTGAAGCTTTCTTT | CASSRVTGRATEAFF
- | TRBJ2-2 | once | TRBV29-1 | TGCAGCGCAGATGGAGGACCCGGGGAGCTGTTTTTT | CSADGGPGELFF
- | TRBJ2-1 | - | TRBV5-1 | TGCGCCAGCAGCTTGGATCCACAGCCGAATGAGCAGTTCTTC | CASSLDPQPNEQFF
- | TRBJ2-7 | - | TRBV10-3 | TGTGCCACACAGCCGGGACTTCTAAACGAGCAGTACTTC | CATQPGLLNEQYF
TRBD1 | TRBJ2-3 | - | TRBV2 | TGTGCCAGCAGGGTACAGGGGTTAGATACGCAGTATTTT | CASRVQGLDTQYF
TRBD1 | TRBJ2-2 | - | TRBV2 | TGTGCCAGCAGTGAAGGCAGGGGGTTAACCGGGGAGCTGTTTTTT | CASSEGRGLTGELFF
- | TRBJ1-1 | - | TRBV12-5 | TGTGCTAGTGGTTTGATAGGACAGGAAGCTTTCTTT | CASGLIGQEAFF
- | TRBJ1-6 | once | TRBV5-3 | TGTGCCAGAAGCTTGGGTAGGGACCATTCACCCCTCCACTTT | CARSLGRDHSPLHF
TRBD2 | TRBJ2-1 | many | TRBV27 | TGTGCCAGCGCTAGCGGGGGGGCCGACAATGAGCAGTTCTTC | CASASGGADNEQFF
TRBD1 | TRBJ1-1 | once | TRBV5-1 | TGCGCCAGCAGCTTGGAACAGGGGGCGAACCTGTGGACAGCTTTCTTT | CASSLEQGANLWTAFF
TRBD1 | TRBJ2-1 | - | TRBV7-6 | TGTGCCAGCAGCTTAGTTGGGACAGGGGATTATGAGCAGTTCTTC | CASSLVGTGDYEQFF
- | TRBJ2-7 | few | TRBV5-6 | TGTGCCAGCAGCCTTTACAGGGTCGAGCAGTACTTC | CASSLYRVEQYF
- | TRBJ2-3 | - | TRBV4-1 | TGCGCCAGCAGCCAAGATGGGCCGGGTTTCACAGATACGCAGTATTTT | CASSQDGPGFTDTQYF